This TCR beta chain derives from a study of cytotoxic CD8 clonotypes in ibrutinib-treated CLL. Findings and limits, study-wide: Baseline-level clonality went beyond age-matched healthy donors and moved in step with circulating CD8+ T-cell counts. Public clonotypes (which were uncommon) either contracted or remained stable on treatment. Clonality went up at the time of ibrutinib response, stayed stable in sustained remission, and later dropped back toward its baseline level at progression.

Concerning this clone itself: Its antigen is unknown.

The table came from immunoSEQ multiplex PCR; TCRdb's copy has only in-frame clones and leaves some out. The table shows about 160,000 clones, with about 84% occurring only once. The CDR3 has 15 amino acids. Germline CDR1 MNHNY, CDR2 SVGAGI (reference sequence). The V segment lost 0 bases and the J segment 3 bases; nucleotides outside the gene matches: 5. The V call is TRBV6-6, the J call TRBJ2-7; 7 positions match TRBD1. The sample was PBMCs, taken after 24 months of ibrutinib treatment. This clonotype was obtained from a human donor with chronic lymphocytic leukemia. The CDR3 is CASSYSSGGYYEQYF. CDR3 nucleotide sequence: TGTGCCAGCAGTTACTCGTCAGGGGGATACTACGAGCAGTACTTC.